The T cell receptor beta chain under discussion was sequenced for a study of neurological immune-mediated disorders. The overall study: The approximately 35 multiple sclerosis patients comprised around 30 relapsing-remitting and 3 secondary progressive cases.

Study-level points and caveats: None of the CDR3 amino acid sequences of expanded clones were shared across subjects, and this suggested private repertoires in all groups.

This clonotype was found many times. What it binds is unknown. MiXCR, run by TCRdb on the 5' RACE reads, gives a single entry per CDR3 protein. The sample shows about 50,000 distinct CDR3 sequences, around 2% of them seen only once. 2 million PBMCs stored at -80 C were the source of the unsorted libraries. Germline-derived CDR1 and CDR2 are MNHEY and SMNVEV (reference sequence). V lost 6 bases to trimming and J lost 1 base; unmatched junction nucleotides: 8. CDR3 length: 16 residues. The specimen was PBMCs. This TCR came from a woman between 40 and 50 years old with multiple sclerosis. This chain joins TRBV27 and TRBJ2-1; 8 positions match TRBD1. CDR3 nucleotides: TGTGCCAGCAGCCCTGGGACAGGTGCGTCCTACAATGAGCAGTTCTTC. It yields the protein CASSPGTGASYNEQFF.